These 18 T cell receptor beta chains originate from one sample sequenced in a study of blood T cell repertoires in COVID-19. Repertoires were generated with immunoSEQ multiplex PCR, while TCRdb's copy carries only in-frame clones and drops some. In the table there are around 230,000 clones, roughly 91% of which are singletons. Sequencing input: PBMCs or T cells enriched from blood (not recorded which). These receptors were collected from a woman aged 25 to 45 with acute COVID-19.

The V and J genes are TRBV10-2 and TRBJ2-5, with D maybe TRBD1 (6 bases). The CDR3 loop spans 20 amino acids. V lost 0 bases to trimming and J lost 4 bases, with 27 bases between them. Germline values: CDR1 WSHSY, CDR2 SAAADI. The CDR3 DNA sequence: TGCGCCAGCAGTGAGTCGAGCTACAGGGTAGTCGGTCCGGCGCGAGAGACCCAGTACTTC. It codes for CASSESSYRVVGPARETQYF.

The chain combines TRBV11-2 with TRBJ1-1; 7 bases are shared with TRBD1. The CDR3 spans 14 residues. V lost 6 bases, J lost 2 bases, and 6 bases stayed unmatched. CDR1 is SGHAT, CDR2 FQNNGV, per germline. The CDR3: CASRQDRANTEAFF. Here the CDR3 DNA reads TGTGCCAGCAGGCAAGACAGGGCCAACACTGAAGCTTTCTTT.

The chain couples TRBV10-3 to TRBJ2-5; 7 bases agree with TRBD1. The trim removed 6 bases at V and 3 bases at J, leaving 7 bases unmatched. The germline CDR1 and CDR2 sequences are ENHRY and SYGVKD. This CDR3 comprises 14 residues. The CDR3 protein is CAIRPSTGEETQYF. The CDR3 nucleotides read TGTGCCATCAGGCCCTCCACAGGGGAAGAGACCCAGTACTTC.

The rearrangement joins TRBV6-5 to TRBJ1-1; TRBD1 matches 7 bases. Germline CDR1 is MNHEY and CDR2 is SVGAGI. This CDR3 region has 15 residues. The V gene end was trimmed by 5 bases and the J gene end by 6 bases; junction bases not matched to a gene: 12. The DNA for the CDR3 is TGTGCCAGCAGTACGGCAATAACAGGGGTGGCTGAAGCTTTCTTT. As protein: CASSTAITGVAEAFF.

The rearrangement uses TRBV14 and TRBJ2-7; D remains unclear. The length of the CDR3 is 13 residues. V was clipped by 1 base and J by 6 bases, with 10 bases between them. Germline V CDR1 and CDR2: SGHDN, FVKESK. CDR3 nucleotides: TGTGCCAGCAGCCAAGGGGCCTCCCTCGAGCAGTACTTC. Translated, it gives CASSQGASLEQYF. Full variable domain (remainder filled in from reference TRBV14 and TRBJ2-7): EAGVTQFPSHSVIEKGQTVTLRCDPISGHDNLYWYRRVMGKEIKFLLHFVKESKQDESGMPNNRFLAERTGGTYSTLKVQPAELEDSGVYFCASSQGASLEQYFGPGTRLTVT.

J is TRBJ1-5 and V is TRBV3-1 (or the pseudogene TRBV3-2); the D is unclear. CDR3 length equals 12 residues. With 3 bases removed from V and 7 bases from J, the gap between germline ends came to 7 bases. Germline-derived CDR1 and CDR2 are LGHDT and YNNKEL (reference sequence). The CDR3 DNA reads TGTGCCAGCAGCCACGGGGTACAGCCCCAGCATTTT. Encoded protein: CASSHGVQPQHF.

This chain connects TRBV7-2 to TRBJ2-1; 9 bases are shared with TRBD2. V shed 7 bases and J 7 bases; nucleotides not matched to a gene: 11. CDR3 length equals 15 residues. The germline V gene encodes CDR1 SGHTA and CDR2 FQGNSA. The CDR3 region is CASTPRAGGENEQFF. The CDR3 DNA sequence: TGTGCCAGCACGCCCAGGGCGGGGGGGGAGAATGAGCAGTTCTTC.

V is TRBV4-1 and J is TRBJ1-4; a possible D gene is TRBD1 (6 bases). This CDR3 spans 16 amino acids. CDR1 and CDR2 (germline): MGHRA, YSYEKL. V lost 0 bases and J 8 bases, leaving 16 bases between the germline ends. CDR3 region: CASSQDLGALGEKLFF. The CDR3 nucleotides read TGCGCCAGCAGCCAAGATCTGGGGGCCTTGGGGGAAAAACTGTTTTTT.

The chain joins TRBV11-2 to TRBJ2-7; D uncertain. The ends were cut back, 2 bases at V and 7 bases at J, with 9 bases in the middle. Germline V gives CDR1 SGHAT, CDR2 FQNNGV. CDR3 length equals 12 residues. The CDR3 reads CASSLSAGEQYF. The CDR3 bases are TGTGCCAGCAGCTTAAGCGCTGGGGAGCAGTACTTC.

The chain carries TRBV5-6 and TRBJ2-7; 7 nucleotides agree with TRBD2. Germline V gives CDR1 SGHDT, CDR2 YYEEEE. The CDR3 has 16 amino acids. V was clipped by 0 bases and J by 3 bases; unmatched bases: 9. The CDR3 spells CASSLDPVAGVYEQYF. CDR3 sequence (DNA): TGTGCCAGCAGCTTGGATCCTGTTGCGGGGGTCTACGAGCAGTACTTC.

V gene TRBV6-4 combines with J gene TRBJ2-3; TRBD2 matches at 14 bases. The CDR3 sequence is 15 residues long. CDR1 is MRHNA and CDR2 is SNTAGT in the germline V gene. With V trimmed by 6 bases and J by 4 bases, 3 bases remained unmatched. The CDR3 is CASSVTSGGADTQYF. The CDR3 DNA sequence: TGTGCCAGCAGCGTGACTAGCGGGGGGGCAGATACGCAGTATTTT.

The J gene is TRBJ1-3, the V gene TRBV7-9; no reliable D call. The V gene's germline CDR1 is SEHNR and CDR2 FQNEAQ (reference sequence). Trimming removed 3 bases at V and 0 bases at J, with 15 bases between. This CDR3 region has 17 residues. The CDR3 DNA is TGTGCCAGCAGCTTCTTAACCGGGTCGAGCTCTGGAAACACCATATATTTT. Amino acids: CASSFLTGSSSGNTIYF. Drawing the rest from reference TRBV7-9 and TRBJ1-3, the complete variable domain is DTGVSQNPRHKITKRGQNVTFRCDPISEHNRLYWYRQTLGQGPEFLTYFQNEAQLEKSRLLSDRFSAERPKGSFSTLEIQRTEQGDSAMYLCASSFLTGSSSGNTIYFGEGSWLTVV.

The gene calls are TRBV19 and TRBJ1-2, with 7 nucleotides matching TRBD1. J was trimmed by 1 base and V by 9 bases; bases with no gene match: 14. Germline values: CDR1 LNHDA, CDR2 SQIVND (reference sequence). The CDR3 covers 16 residues. The CDR3 bases are TGTGCCAGCGCCACCCTGCGACAGGGCGTTAACTATGGCTACACCTTC. It specifies CASATLRQGVNYGYTF. Using reference TRBV19 and TRBJ1-2 for the parts outside the CDR3, the full variable domain is DGGITQSPKYLFRKEGQNVTLSCEQNLNHDAMYWYRQDPGQGLRLIYYSQIVNDFQKGDIAEGYSVSREKKESFPLTVTSAQKNPTAFYLCASATLRQGVNYGYTFGSGTRLTVV.

The chain employs TRBV6-5 and TRBJ2-7; D possibly corresponds to TRBD2 (6 bases). The CDR3 consists of 15 residues. Germline lookup yields CDR1 MNHEY and CDR2 SVGAGI. Trimming stripped 7 bases from V and 1 base from J, with 17 bases between. For the CDR3, the DNA is TGTGCCAGCATTCGCGGGCGGGACTCTTCCTACGAGCAGTACTTC. Residues: CASIRGRDSSYEQYF.

V gene TRBV28 combines with J gene TRBJ2-7; 12 bases line up with TRBD1. The CDR3 runs to 17 residues. Germline V gene lookup returns CDR1 MDHEN and CDR2 SYDVKM. Trimming at V came to 7 bases and at J to 4 bases, leaving 14 bases not matched to a gene. CDR3 nucleotide sequence: TGTGCCAGCAAACTAATAACCGGGACAGGGGGCGGGTACGAGCAGTACTTC. This gives the protein CASKLITGTGGGYEQYF.

The chain has TRBV19 and TRBJ1-1, with 8 bases matching TRBD1. The germline V gene has CDR1 LNHDA and CDR2 SQIVND (reference sequence). J lost 5 bases, V lost 10 bases, and 9 bases had no gene match. The CDR3 sequence is 13 residues long. CDR3 sequence (DNA): TGTGCCACCAGCAGACAGGGGTATACTGAAGCTTTCTTT. This translates into CATSRQGYTEAFF.

The V gene is TRBV27, the J gene TRBJ2-1, with D perhaps matching TRBD2 (5 bases). Germline V gene sequence: CDR1 MNHEY, CDR2 SMNVEV (reference sequence). This CDR3 has 14 residues. The V end lost 5 bases, the J end lost 5 bases, and 13 bases lay between the germline ends. The CDR3 protein is CASSGGSLNNEQFF. CDR3 sequence (DNA): TGTGCCAGCAGTGGCGGGTCTTTAAACAATGAGCAGTTCTTC.

This chain connects TRBV7-9 to TRBJ1-1; 9 bases are shared with TRBD1. V lost 5 bases and J lost 7; bases outside the gene matches: 11. Germline assignment: CDR1 SEHNR and CDR2 FQNEAQ (reference sequence). This CDR3 comprises 15 residues. This CDR3 is CASSRDRVRAGEAFF. CDR3 DNA sequence: TGTGCCAGCAGCCGGGACAGGGTTCGGGCAGGTGAAGCTTTCTTT. Full variable domain (rest looked up from reference TRBV7-9 and TRBJ1-1): DTGVSQNPRHKITKRGQNVTFRCDPISEHNRLYWYRQTLGQGPEFLTYFQNEAQLEKSRLLSDRFSAERPKGSFSTLEIQRTEQGDSAMYLCASSRDRVRAGEAFFGQGTRLTVV.